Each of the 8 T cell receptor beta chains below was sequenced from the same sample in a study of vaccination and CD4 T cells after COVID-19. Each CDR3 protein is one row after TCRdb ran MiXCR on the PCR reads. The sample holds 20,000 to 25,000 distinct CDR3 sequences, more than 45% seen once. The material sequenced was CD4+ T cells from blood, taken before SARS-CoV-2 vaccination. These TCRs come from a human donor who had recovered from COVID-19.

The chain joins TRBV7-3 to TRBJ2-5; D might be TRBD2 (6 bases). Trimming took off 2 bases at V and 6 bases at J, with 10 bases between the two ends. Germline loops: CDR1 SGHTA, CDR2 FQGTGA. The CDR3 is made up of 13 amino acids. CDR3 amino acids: CASSLRRDKTQYF. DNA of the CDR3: TGTGCCAGCAGCTTACGGAGGGATAAGACCCAGTACTTC. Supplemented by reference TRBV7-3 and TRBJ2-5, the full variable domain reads GAGVSQTPSNKVTEKGKYVELRCDPISGHTALYWYRQSLGQGPEFLIYFQGTGAADDSGLPNDRFFAVRPEGSVSTLKIQRTERGDSAVYLCASSLRRDKTQYFGPGTRLLVL.

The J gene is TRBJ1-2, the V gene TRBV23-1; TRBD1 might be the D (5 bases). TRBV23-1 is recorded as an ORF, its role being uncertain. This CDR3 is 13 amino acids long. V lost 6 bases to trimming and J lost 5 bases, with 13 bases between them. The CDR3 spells CASRLTWGYGYTF. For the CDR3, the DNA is TGCGCCAGCAGATTAACGTGGGGGTATGGCTACACCTTC.

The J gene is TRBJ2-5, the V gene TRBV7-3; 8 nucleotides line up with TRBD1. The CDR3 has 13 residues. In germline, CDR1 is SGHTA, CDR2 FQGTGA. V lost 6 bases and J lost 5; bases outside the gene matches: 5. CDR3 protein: CASSQGAWETQYF. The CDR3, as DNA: TGTGCCAGCAGTCAGGGGGCATGGGAGACCCAGTACTTC.

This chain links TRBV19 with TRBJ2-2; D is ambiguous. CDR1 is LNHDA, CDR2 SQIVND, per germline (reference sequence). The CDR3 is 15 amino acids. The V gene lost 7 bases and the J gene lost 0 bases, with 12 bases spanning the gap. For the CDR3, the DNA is TGTGCCAGTACCCCAAGCCGGGCGAACACCGGGGAGCTGTTTTTT. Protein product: CASTPSRANTGELFF.

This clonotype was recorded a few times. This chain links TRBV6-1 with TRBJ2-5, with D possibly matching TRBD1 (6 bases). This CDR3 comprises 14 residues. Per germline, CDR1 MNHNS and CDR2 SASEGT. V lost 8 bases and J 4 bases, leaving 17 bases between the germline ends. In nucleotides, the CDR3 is TGTGCCAGCCGAGAACAGGGCGAGGGAGAGACCCAGTACTTC. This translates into CASREQGEGETQYF.

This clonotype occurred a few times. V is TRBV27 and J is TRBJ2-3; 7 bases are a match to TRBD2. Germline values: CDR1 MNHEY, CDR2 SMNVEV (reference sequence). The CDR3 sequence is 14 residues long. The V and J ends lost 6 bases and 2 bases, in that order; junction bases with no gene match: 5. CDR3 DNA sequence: TGTGCCAGCAGACGAGCGGGAATCACAGATACGCAGTATTTT. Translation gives CASRRAGITDTQYF.

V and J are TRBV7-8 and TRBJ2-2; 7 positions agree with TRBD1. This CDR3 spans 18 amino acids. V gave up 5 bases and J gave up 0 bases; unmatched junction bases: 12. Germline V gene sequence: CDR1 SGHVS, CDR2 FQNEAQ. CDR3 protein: CASSPVVGGLANTGELFF. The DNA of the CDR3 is TGTGCCAGCAGCCCTGTGGTAGGGGGCCTTGCGAACACCGGGGAGCTGTTTTTT.

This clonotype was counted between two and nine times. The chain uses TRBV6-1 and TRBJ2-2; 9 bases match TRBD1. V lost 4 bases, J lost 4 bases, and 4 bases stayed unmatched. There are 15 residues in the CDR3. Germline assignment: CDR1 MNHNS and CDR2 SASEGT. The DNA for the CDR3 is TGTGCCAGCAGTGCGGACAGGGGTATCACCGGGGAGCTGTTTTTT. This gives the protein CASSADRGITGELFF.